Described below is a single T cell receptor (beta chain) sequence and its context. Its specificity is unknown. The data stem from a study of cytomegalovirus exposure and HLA in healthy donors. PCR used 60 Vbeta primers and 13 Jbeta primers. The repertoire was sequenced with immunoSEQ multiplex PCR; TCRdb's copy has only in-frame clones and lacks some. The specimen's table records 65,000 to 85,000 clones. Whole-study findings and limits: Analysis performed later showed TCR beta chains linked to HLA being more clonally expanded than equally common others.

The CDR3 consists of 17 residues. Germline-derived CDR1 and CDR2 are LNHNV and YYDKDF (reference sequence). V lost 1 base, J lost 2 bases, and 8 bases stayed unmatched. V and J are TRBV15 and TRBJ2-7, with 10 bases identical to TRBD2. The sample taken for sequencing was PBMCs. The TCR was taken from a woman in her twenties or thirties in good health and CMV-seronegative. CDR3 bases: TGTGCCACCAGCAGAGGGACTAGCGGCCGGGGTGCCTACGAGCAGTACTTC. This codes for CATSRGTSGRGAYEQYF.